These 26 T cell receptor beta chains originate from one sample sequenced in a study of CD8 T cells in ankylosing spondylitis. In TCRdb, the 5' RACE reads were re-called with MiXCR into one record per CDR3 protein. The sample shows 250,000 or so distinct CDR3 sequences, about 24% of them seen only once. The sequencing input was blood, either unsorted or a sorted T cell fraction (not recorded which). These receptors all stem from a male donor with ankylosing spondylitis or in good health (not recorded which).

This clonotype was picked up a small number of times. The CDR3 here is CASSQDRGGYEQFF. In nucleotides, the CDR3 is TGCGCCAGCAGCCAAGATCGTGGGGGCTATGAGCAGTTCTTC. V usage is TRBV4-1 and J usage is TRBJ2-1; D perhaps matches TRBD1 (6 bases). With 0 bases removed from V and 8 bases from J, the gap between germline ends came to 11 bases. Germline-derived CDR1 and CDR2 are MGHRA and YSYEKL. This CDR3 has 14 amino acids.

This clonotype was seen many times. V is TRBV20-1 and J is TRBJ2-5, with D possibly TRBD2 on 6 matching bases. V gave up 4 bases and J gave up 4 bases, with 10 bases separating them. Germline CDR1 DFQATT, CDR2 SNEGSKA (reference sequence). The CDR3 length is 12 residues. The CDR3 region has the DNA TGCAGTGCTACCCACGGGGGAGAGACCCAGTACTTC. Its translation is CSATHGGETQYF.

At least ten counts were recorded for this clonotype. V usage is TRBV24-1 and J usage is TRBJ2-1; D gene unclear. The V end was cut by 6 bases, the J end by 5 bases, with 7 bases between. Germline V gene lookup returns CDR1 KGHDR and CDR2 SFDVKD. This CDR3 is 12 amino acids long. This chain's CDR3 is CATSPPNNEQFF. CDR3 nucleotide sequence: TGTGCCACCAGTCCCCCCAACAATGAGCAGTTCTTC.

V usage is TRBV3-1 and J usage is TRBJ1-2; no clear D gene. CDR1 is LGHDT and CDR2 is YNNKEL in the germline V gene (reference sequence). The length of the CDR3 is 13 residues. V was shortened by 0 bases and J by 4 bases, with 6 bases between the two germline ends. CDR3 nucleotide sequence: TGTGCCAGCAGCCAAGATGGTGCCTATGGCTACACCTTC. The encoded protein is CASSQDGAYGYTF.

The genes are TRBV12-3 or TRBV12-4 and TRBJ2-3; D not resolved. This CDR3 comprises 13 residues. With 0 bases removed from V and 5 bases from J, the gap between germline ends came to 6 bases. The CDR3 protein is CASSLAEGDTQYF. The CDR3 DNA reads TGTGCCAGCAGTTTAGCCGAAGGAGATACGCAGTATTTT.

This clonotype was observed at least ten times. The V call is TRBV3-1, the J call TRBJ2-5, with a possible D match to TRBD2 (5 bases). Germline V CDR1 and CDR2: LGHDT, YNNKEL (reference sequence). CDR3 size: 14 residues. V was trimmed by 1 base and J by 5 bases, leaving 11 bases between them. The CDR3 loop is CASSQVGVPETQYF. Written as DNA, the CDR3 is TGTGCCAGCAGCCAAGTGGGAGTACCCGAGACCCAGTACTTC.

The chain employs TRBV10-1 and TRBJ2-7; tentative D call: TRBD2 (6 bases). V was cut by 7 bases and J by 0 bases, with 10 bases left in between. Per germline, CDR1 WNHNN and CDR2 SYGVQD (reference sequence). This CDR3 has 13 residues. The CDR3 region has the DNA TGCGCCAGCAAAATCGGGAGCTCCTACGAGCAGTACTTC. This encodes CASKIGSSYEQYF.

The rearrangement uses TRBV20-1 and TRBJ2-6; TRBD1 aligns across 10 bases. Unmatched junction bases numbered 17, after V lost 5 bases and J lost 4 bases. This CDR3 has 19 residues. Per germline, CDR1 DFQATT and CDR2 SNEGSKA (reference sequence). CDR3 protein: CSAWSETGGQMEGANVLTF. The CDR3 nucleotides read TGCAGTGCTTGGTCGGAGACAGGGGGCCAGATGGAAGGGGCCAACGTCCTGACTTTC.

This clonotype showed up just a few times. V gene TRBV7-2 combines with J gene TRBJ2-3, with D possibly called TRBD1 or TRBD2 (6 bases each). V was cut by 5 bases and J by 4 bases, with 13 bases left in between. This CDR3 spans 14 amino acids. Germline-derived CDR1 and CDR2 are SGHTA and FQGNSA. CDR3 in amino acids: CASSRGDIADTQYF. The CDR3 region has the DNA TGTGCCAGCAGCCGCGGGGACATCGCAGATACGCAGTATTTT.

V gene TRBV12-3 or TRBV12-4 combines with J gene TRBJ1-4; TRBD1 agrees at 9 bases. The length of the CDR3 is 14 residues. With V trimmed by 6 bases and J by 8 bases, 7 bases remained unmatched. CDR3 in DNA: TGTGCCAGCAGATTCAAACAGGGGGCAGAAAAACTGTTTTTT. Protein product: CASRFKQGAEKLFF.

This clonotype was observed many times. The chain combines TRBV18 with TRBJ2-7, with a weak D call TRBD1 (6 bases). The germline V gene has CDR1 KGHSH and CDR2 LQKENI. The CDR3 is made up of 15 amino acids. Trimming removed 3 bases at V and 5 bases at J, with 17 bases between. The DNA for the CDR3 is TGTGCCAGCTCACCGAAAGAACAGGGATACCACGAGCAGTACTTC. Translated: CASSPKEQGYHEQYF.

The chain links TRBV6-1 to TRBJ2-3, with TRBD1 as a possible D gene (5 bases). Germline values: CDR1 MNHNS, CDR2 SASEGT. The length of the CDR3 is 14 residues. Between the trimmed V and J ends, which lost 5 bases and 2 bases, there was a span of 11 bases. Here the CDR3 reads CASSTSQDTDTQYF. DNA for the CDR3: TGTGCCAGCAGTACCTCACAGGACACAGATACGCAGTATTTT.

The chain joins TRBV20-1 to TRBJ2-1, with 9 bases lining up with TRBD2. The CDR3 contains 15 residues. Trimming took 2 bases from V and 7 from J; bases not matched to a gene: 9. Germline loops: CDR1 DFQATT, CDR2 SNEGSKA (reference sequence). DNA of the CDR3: TGCAGTGCTAGACTAGCGGGACCCCCTTGGAATGAGCAGTTCTTC. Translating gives CSARLAGPPWNEQFF.

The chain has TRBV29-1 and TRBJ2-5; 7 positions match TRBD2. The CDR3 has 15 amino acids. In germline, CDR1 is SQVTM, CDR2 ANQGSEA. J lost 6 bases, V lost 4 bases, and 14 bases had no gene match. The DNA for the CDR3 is TGCAGCGTTGTTTGGAACGGGGGGTTGAGGCAGACCCAGTACTTC. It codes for CSVVWNGGLRQTQYF. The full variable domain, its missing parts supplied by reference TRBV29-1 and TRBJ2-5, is SAVISQKPSRDICQRGTSLTIQCQVDSQVTMMFWYRQQPGQSLTLIATANQGSEATYESGFVIDKFPISRPNLTFSTLTVSNMSPEDSSIYLCSVVWNGGLRQTQYFGPGTRLLVL.

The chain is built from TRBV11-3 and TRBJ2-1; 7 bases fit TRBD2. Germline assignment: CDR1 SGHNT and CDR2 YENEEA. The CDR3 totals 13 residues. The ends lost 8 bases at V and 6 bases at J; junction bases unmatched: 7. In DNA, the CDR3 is TGTGCCAGCTCACCAGGGACTACCAATGAGCAGTTCTTC. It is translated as CASSPGTTNEQFF.

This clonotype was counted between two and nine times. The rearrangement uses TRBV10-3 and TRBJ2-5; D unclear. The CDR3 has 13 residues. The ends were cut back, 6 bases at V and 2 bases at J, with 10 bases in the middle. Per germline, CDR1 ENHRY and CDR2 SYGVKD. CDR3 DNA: TGTGCCATCAGGAGGCCGGCTCAAGAGACCCAGTACTTC. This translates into CAIRRPAQETQYF.

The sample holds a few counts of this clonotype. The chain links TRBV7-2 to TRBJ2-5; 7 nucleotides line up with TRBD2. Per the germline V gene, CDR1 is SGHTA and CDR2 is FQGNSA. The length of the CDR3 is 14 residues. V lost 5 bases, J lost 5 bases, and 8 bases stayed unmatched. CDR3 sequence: CASSPRLARETQYF. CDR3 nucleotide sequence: TGTGCCAGCAGCCCCCGACTAGCCCGGGAGACCCAGTACTTC.

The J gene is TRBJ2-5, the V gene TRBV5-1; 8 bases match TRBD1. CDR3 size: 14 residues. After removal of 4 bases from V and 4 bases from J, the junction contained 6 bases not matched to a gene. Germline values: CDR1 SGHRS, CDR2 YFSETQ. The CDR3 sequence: CASSTGRGLETQYF. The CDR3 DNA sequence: TGCGCCAGCAGCACCGGCAGGGGGCTAGAGACCCAGTACTTC.

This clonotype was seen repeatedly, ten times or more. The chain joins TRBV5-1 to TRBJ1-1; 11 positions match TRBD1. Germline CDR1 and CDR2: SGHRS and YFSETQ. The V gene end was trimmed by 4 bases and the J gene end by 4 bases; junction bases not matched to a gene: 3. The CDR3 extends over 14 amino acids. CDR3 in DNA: TGCGCCAGCAGCAGGACAGGGGGCGTCACTGAAGCTTTCTTT. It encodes CASSRTGGVTEAFF.

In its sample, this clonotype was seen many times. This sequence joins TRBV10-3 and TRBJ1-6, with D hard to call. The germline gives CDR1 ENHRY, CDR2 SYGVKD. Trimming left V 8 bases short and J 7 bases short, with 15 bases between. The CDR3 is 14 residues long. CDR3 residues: CAISPSGGNSPLHF. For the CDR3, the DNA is TGTGCCATCTCGCCAAGCGGAGGCAATTCACCCCTCCACTTT.

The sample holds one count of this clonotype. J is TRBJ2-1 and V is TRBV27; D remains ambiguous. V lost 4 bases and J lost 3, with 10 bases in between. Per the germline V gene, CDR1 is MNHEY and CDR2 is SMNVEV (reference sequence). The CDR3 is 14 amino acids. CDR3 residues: CASSSRMVYNEQFF. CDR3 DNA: TGTGCCAGCAGTTCTAGGATGGTCTACAATGAGCAGTTCTTC.

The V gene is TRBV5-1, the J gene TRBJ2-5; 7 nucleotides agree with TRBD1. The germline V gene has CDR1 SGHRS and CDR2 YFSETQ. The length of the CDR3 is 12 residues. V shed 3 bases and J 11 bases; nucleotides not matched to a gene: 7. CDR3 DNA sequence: TGCGCCAGCAGCTCCAGGACAGGCAGGCAGTACTTC. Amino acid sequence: CASSSRTGRQYF.

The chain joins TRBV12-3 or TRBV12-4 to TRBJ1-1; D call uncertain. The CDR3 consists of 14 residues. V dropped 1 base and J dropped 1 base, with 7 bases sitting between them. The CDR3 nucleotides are TGTGCCAGCAGTTTAGTTTCAGGGAACACTGAAGCTTTCTTT. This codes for CASSLVSGNTEAFF.

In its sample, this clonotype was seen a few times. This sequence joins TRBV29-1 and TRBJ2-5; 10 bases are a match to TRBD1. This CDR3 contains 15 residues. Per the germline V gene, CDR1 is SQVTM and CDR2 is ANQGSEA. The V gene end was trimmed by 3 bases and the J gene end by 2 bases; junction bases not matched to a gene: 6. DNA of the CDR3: TGCAGCGTTGAGTCGACAGGGGGCCAACAAGAGACCCAGTACTTC. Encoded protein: CSVESTGGQQETQYF.

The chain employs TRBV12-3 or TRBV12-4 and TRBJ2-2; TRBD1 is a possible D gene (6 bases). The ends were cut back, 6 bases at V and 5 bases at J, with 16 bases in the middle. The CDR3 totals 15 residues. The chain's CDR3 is CASRKRTAVTGELFF. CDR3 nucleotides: TGTGCCAGCAGGAAGAGGACAGCGGTAACCGGGGAGCTGTTTTTT.

The DNA for the CDR3 is TGTGCCAGCAGTTTATATAGCGGGGGAACCTACAATGAGCAGTTCTTC. It encodes CASSLYSGGTYNEQFF. The chain employs TRBV12-3 or TRBV12-4 and TRBJ2-1; 9 bases line up with TRBD2. This CDR3 is 16 amino acids long. V lost 2 bases and J lost 2; bases outside the gene matches: 4.